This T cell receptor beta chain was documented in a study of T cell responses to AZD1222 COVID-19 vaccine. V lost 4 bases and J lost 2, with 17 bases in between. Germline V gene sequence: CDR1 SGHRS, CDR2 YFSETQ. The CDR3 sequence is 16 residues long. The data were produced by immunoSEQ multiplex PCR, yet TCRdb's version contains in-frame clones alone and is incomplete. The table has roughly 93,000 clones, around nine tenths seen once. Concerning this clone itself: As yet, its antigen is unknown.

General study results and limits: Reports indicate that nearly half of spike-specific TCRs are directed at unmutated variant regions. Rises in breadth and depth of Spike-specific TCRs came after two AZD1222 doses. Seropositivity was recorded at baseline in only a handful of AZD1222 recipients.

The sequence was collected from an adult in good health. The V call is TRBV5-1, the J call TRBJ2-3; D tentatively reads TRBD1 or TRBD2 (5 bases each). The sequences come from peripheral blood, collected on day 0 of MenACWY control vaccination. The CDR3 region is CASSPRGEGNTDTQYF. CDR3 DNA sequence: TGCGCCAGCAGCCCCCGAGGAGAGGGGAACACAGATACGCAGTATTTT.